Listed here are 19 T cell receptor beta chains from one sample, sequenced in a study of blood T cells in healthy people across ages. Primers used in a second PCR of roughly 7 to 11 cycles were a sample-barcoded 5' primer and a J-beta primer mix. A single record per CDR3 protein comes from TCRdb applying MiXCR to the 5' RACE reads. The sample records 650,000 to 1,000,000 distinct CDR3 sequences, around 36% being singletons. The sequencing sample was made of blood. Every receptor here comes from a man between 18 and 35 years old in good health.

The chain recombines TRBV14 with TRBJ2-7; TRBD1 is a possible D gene (7 bases). Germline CDR1 SGHDN, CDR2 FVKESK. CDR3 size: 13 residues. With 7 bases removed from V and 7 bases from J, the gap between germline ends came to 17 bases. CDR3 sequence reads: CASNRGGFNEQYF. As DNA, the CDR3 is TGTGCCAGCAACAGGGGAGGCTTCAATGAGCAGTACTTC.

This clonotype is a singleton in its sample. The chain recombines TRBV12-3 or TRBV12-4 with TRBJ1-2, with TRBD1 matching over 9 bases. J gave up 7 bases and V 8 bases, and 5 bases lay outside the gene matches. The CDR3 consists of 12 residues. The CDR3, as DNA: TGTGCCAGCGGGGGGACAGGGCCTGGCTACACCTTC. Translating it yields CASGGTGPGYTF.

DNA of the CDR3: TGTGCCAGCAGCTTATGGGACAGTTACACCGGGGAGCTGTTTTTT. Amino acids: CASSLWDSYTGELFF. The rearrangement links TRBV7-9 to TRBJ2-2; TRBD1 matches 7 bases. The CDR3 covers 15 residues. V dropped 2 bases and J dropped 3; count of bases not matched to a gene: 3. CDR1 is SEHNR and CDR2 is FQNEAQ in the germline V gene (reference sequence).

As regards this clonotype: A read error may be the cause here, since a much bigger clone is one base away. The chain joins TRBV7-9 to TRBJ2-5, with a possible D match to TRBD1 (6 bases). Trimming pared 6 bases from V and 1 base from J, leaving 15 bases between. Germline CDR1 SEHNR, CDR2 FQNEAQ (reference sequence). This CDR3 contains 15 residues. CDR3 bases: TGTGCCAGCAGACAGGGAAAATCAGTCCAAGAGACCCAGTACTTC. Translated: CASRQGKSVQETQYF.

As to this clonotype: Relative to the germline gene, one junction end is altered; a read error may explain this. V is TRBV11-2 and J is TRBJ2-7, with D possibly TRBD2 on 5 matching bases. The CDR3 length is 16 residues. Germline CDR1 reads SGHAT; CDR2 reads FQNNGV. The CDR3 nucleotides are TGTGTCAGCAGCTCGTCGAGCGGCCGCTCCTACAATGAGCAGTACTTC. Its translation: CVSSSSSGRSYNEQYF.

The table lists this clonotype with a few counts. The chain links TRBV12-3 or TRBV12-4 to TRBJ1-4; D is unclear. The CDR3 length is 14 residues. The germline V and J ends were trimmed by 6 bases and 8 bases, with 16 bases remaining between them. CDR3 DNA: TGTGCCAGCAGCCCAGAGCCCCTGGGGGAAAAACTGTTTTTT. Translation: CASSPEPLGEKLFF.

On this clonotype: A much larger clone differs from this one at a single base, so this may be a read error. This chain links TRBV29-1 with TRBJ2-3; 9 bases fit TRBD1. CDR1 is SQVTM and CDR2 is ANQGSEA in the germline V gene. This CDR3 comprises 15 residues. V dropped 7 bases and J dropped 4; count of bases not matched to a gene: 12. Here the CDR3 DNA reads TGCAGCGCGTGGATGGGACAGGGTAGGGCAGATACGCAGTATTTT. Encoded protein: CSAWMGQGRADTQYF.

The chain has TRBV12-3 or TRBV12-4 and TRBJ1-1; D unresolved. This CDR3 has 11 residues. V was trimmed by 2 bases and J by 6 bases, leaving 4 bases between them. The CDR3: CASSLSSEAFF. The CDR3 DNA follows: TGTGCCAGCAGTTTAAGCTCTGAAGCTTTCTTT.

Concerning this clonotype itself: An end of the junction does not agree with germline; a read error may underlie this. The V and J genes are TRBV7-6 and TRBJ2-2; TRBD2 matches 8 bases. The CDR3 has 15 residues. From germline, CDR1 is SGHVS and CDR2 FNYEAQ. CDR3 region: CACSLKGLVSGELFF. The CDR3 DNA sequence: TGTGCCTGCAGCTTAAAGGGACTAGTGTCCGGGGAGCTGTTTTTT.

In its sample, this clonotype was seen a few times. As DNA, the CDR3 is TGTGCCAGCAGTGAATTCGGGCAGCTCAATCAGCCCCAGCATTTT. This encodes CASSEFGQLNQPQHF. The rearrangement links TRBV6-1 to TRBJ1-5; D remains ambiguous. Germline CDR1 MNHNS, CDR2 SASEGT. There are 15 residues in the CDR3. The germline V and J ends were trimmed by 2 bases and 3 bases, with 11 bases remaining between them.

This clonotype has ten or more counts. V gene TRBV5-5 combines with J gene TRBJ1-2, with 9 positions matching TRBD1. CDR1 and CDR2 (germline): SGHKS, YYEKEE (reference sequence). Losses at the gene ends were 4 bases for V and 6 bases for J; bases not matched to a gene: 7. The CDR3 consists of 14 residues. The DNA of the CDR3 is TGTGCCAGCAGCCGCGGGACAGGGTCTAATGGCTACACCTTC. Amino acids: CASSRGTGSNGYTF.

A single count supports this clonotype. This may come from a read error, since a much larger clone is one base off. The chain joins TRBV20-1 to TRBJ1-5; D remains unclear. This CDR3 is 13 amino acids long. Germline V gene sequence: CDR1 DFQATT, CDR2 SNEGSKA (reference sequence). Deletions cut 3 bases from V and 0 bases from J, with 6 bases between. CDR3 in DNA: TGCAGTGCTAGCGGTGTTAGCAATCAGCCCCAGCATTTT. Its protein product is CSASGVSNQPQHF.

Comment on this clonotype: This clone may be a read error of a much larger clone one base away. The chain links TRBV30 to TRBJ2-7, with D possibly TRBD1 on 5 matching bases. Germline V gives CDR1 GTSNPN, CDR2 SVGIG (reference sequence). Trimming left V 0 bases short and J 7 bases short, with 19 bases between. The CDR3 totals 15 residues. This chain's CDR3 is CAWSVGARQYNEQYF. The CDR3 DNA follows: TGTGCCTGGAGTGTTGGGGCTAGACAATACAATGAGCAGTACTTC. The whole variable domain, filled in from reference TRBV30 and TRBJ2-7, reads SQTIHQWPATLVQPVGSPLSLECTVEGTSNPNLYWYRQAAGRGLQLLFYSVGIGQISSEVPQNLSASRPQDRQFILSSKKLLLSDSGFYLCAWSVGARQYNEQYFGPGTRLTVT.

The chain joins TRBV7-6 to TRBJ2-1; D is uncertain. The CDR3 has 14 amino acids. The V end lost 5 bases, the J end lost 5 bases, and 13 bases lay between the germline ends. CDR1 and CDR2 from the germline V gene are SGHVS and FNYEAQ. CDR3 in DNA: TGTGCCAGCAGCCCATCCCGCCGGAACAATGAGCAGTTCTTC. This gives the protein CASSPSRRNNEQFF.

The CDR3 coding sequence is TGTGCCAGCCTGACTAGCGGGGGGAATGAGCAGTTCTTC. Translating it yields CASLTSGGNEQFF. This chain joins TRBV2 and TRBJ2-1; 13 nucleotides line up with TRBD2. Germline loops: CDR1 SNHLY, CDR2 FYNNEI. The V segment lost 8 bases and the J segment 7 bases; nucleotides outside the gene matches: 2. The CDR3 runs to 13 residues.

V is TRBV20-1 and J is TRBJ1-1; no reliable D call. Trimming cost V 6 bases and J 5 bases, with 16 bases left between them. Germline V gene sequence: CDR1 DFQATT, CDR2 SNEGSKA (reference sequence). CDR3 size: 13 residues. The CDR3 is CSAGGPGWTEAFF. CDR3 in DNA: TGCAGTGCAGGCGGCCCGGGTTGGACTGAAGCTTTCTTT.

This clonotype showed up just a few times. V gene TRBV6-2 or TRBV6-3 combines with J gene TRBJ2-3; D is unclear. CDR1 and CDR2 from the germline V gene are MNHEY and SVGEGT. The CDR3 is 13 amino acids. Deletions cut 3 bases from V and 8 bases from J, with 12 bases between. The CDR3 here is CASSYSPLGTQYF. The DNA of the CDR3 is TGTGCCAGCAGTTATTCTCCGCTCGGTACGCAGTATTTT.

This clonotype was recorded a few times. The chain recombines TRBV7-6 with TRBJ1-5; 11 positions match TRBD1. Trimming removed 3 bases from V and 5 bases from J; junction bases left unmatched: 3. Germline loops: CDR1 SGHVS, CDR2 FNYEAQ. The CDR3 runs 15 residues. The chain's CDR3 is CASSFGQGADQPQHF. DNA of the CDR3: TGTGCCAGCAGCTTCGGACAGGGGGCCGATCAGCCCCAGCATTTT. The full variable domain, in which reference TRBV7-6 and TRBJ1-5 provide the parts outside the CDR3, is GAGVSQSPRYKVTKRGQDVALRCDPISGHVSLYWYRQALGQGPEFLTYFNYEAQQDKSGLPNDRFSAERPEGSISTLTIQRTEQRDSAMYRCASSFGQGADQPQHFGDGTRLSIL.

This clonotype has ten or more counts. The chain carries TRBV28 and TRBJ2-1, with D tentatively TRBD2 (5 bases). CDR1 and CDR2 (germline): MDHEN, SYDVKM. This CDR3 is built from 18 residues. The V end was cut by 3 bases, the J end by 0 bases, with 18 bases between. CDR3 bases: TGTGCCAGCAGTTTGGCCCCCCGGAGGACCAGCTCCTACAATGAGCAGTTCTTC. Protein: CASSLAPRRTSSYNEQFF.